This is a list of T cell receptor beta chains from one sample in a study of cytomegalovirus exposure and HLA in healthy donors. The repertoire was sequenced with immunoSEQ multiplex PCR; TCRdb's copy has only in-frame clones and lacks some. The sample has more than 100,000 clones, over 80% seen once. Material: PBMCs. The receptors come from a man aged 25-40 years in good health and CMV-seronegative. Each CDR3 is given with its conserved first and last residue. The D gene is left open where the match is weak. Clone size is given for some rows only: seen once, a few or many times, or a class if the clone is expanded.

>TRBV5-1|TRBJ1-2|14|.|.
CASSLWRTEDGYTF
TGCGCCAGCAGCTTATGGCGGACAGAGGATGGCTACACCTTC
>TRBV5-6|TRBJ2-3|15|.|TRBD2
CASSLPAGGADTQYF
TGTGCCAGCAGCTTGCCAGCGGGGGGGGCAGATACGCAGTATTTT
>TRBV6-1|TRBJ1-6|13|.|.
CASSEGLRSPLHF
TGTGCCAGCAGTGAAGGCTTACGGTCACCCCTCCACTTT
>TRBV2|TRBJ1-2|13|once|.
CASSEVSVYGYTF
TGTGCCAGCAGTGAAGTTTCGGTCTATGGCTACACCTTC
>TRBV6-1|TRBJ2-5|14|.|.
CASSAGRRAETQYF
TGTGCCAGCAGTGCGGGACGGAGGGCTGAGACCCAGTACTTC
>TRBV5-6|TRBJ1-5|14|.|TRBD1
CASSLGDRNQPQHF
TGTGCCAGCAGCTTGGGGGACAGGAATCAGCCCCAGCATTTT
>TRBV4-3|TRBJ2-5|16|few|TRBD1
CASSQGSEGAGETQYF
TGCGCCAGCAGCCAAGGGAGTGAGGGGGCGGGAGAGACCCAGTACTTC
>TRBV10-2|TRBJ2-7|15|once|TRBD2
CASSESIGGSYEQYF
TGCGCCAGCAGTGAGTCGATCGGGGGGTCCTACGAGCAGTACTTC
>TRBV4-2|TRBJ2-7|15|.|TRBD2
CASSPRGGIVYEQYF
TGTGCCAGCAGCCCTAGGGGAGGGATCGTCTACGAGCAGTACTTC
>TRBV5-1|TRBJ2-5|18|.|.
CASSWTTAGRQTQETQYF
TGCGCCAGCAGCTGGACGACTGCAGGTAGACAGACTCAAGAGACCCAGTACTTC
>TRBV5-1|TRBJ2-2|17|.|TRBD1
CASSLAAGGSSTGELFF
TGCGCCAGCAGCTTGGCCGCAGGGGGCTCATCCACCGGGGAGCTGTTTTTT
>TRBV5-4|TRBJ1-3|16|few|TRBD1
CASSLAGGMAGNTIYF
TGTGCCAGCAGCTTGGCAGGGGGCATGGCGGGAAACACCATATATTTT
>TRBV7-6|TRBJ2-3|16|.|TRBD2
CASSLGAGGNTDTQYF
TGTGCCAGCAGCTTAGGAGCGGGGGGTAACACAGATACGCAGTATTTT
>TRBV6-5|TRBJ1-1|13|.|.
CASSGFGTTEAFF
TGTGCCAGCAGCGGGTTCGGGACAACTGAAGCTTTCTTT
>TRBV27|TRBJ2-7|13|.|.
CASRLGNSNEQYF
TGTGCCAGCAGACTAGGGAATTCGAACGAGCAGTACTTC
>TRBV4-3|TRBJ1-2|13|.|.
CASSQDRVNGYTF
TGCGCCAGCAGCCAAGATCGAGTTAATGGCTACACCTTC
>TRBV28|TRBJ2-1|18|.|TRBD2
CASLLLGTSGVSYNEQFF
TGTGCCAGCCTTTTACTTGGGACTAGCGGGGTTTCCTACAATGAGCAGTTCTTC
>TRBV13|TRBJ1-6|15|.|TRBD1
CASSSGTGGGSPLHF
TGTGCCAGCAGCTCCGGAACAGGGGGGGGTTCACCCCTCCACTTT
>TRBV5-6|TRBJ2-2|16|.|.
CASSLGSAGDTGELFF
TGTGCCAGCAGCTTGGGTTCGGCAGGGGACACCGGGGAGCTGTTTTTT
>TRBV30|TRBJ1-2|15|.|TRBD1
CAWSVGTGAAYGYTF
TGTGCCTGGAGTGTAGGGACAGGGGCGGCCTATGGCTACACCTTC
>TRBV6-5|TRBJ1-3|13|.|.
CASSYAEGDTIYF
TGTGCCAGCAGTTATGCAGAAGGGGACACCATATATTTT
>TRBV28|TRBJ1-5|16|few|TRBD1
CASSPPGQGSNQPQHF
TGTGCCAGCAGTCCCCCGGGACAGGGGTCCAATCAGCCCCAGCATTTT
>TRBV7-9|TRBJ1-2|13|.|.
CASSYSWASGYTF
TGTGCCAGCAGCTACTCGTGGGCGAGCGGCTACACCTTC
>TRBV5-1|TRBJ1-1|15|.|.
CASSLEGVPNTEAFF
TGCGCCAGCAGCTTGGAGGGGGTCCCGAACACTGAAGCTTTCTTT
>TRBV7-2|TRBJ2-4|16|.|.
CASSSQGGLAKNIQYF
TGTGCCAGCAGCTCTCAGGGGGGTTTAGCCAAAAACATTCAGTACTTC
>TRBV27|TRBJ1-4|13|.|TRBD1
CASSLSGQGKLFF
TGTGCCAGCAGTTTATCGGGACAGGGAAAACTGTTTTTT
>TRBV12-2|TRBJ2-3|15|.|.
CASRLDTSGTYTQYF
TGTGCAAGTCGCTTAGACACTAGCGGTACATATACGCAGTATTTT
>TRBV15|TRBJ1-2|17|.|.
CATSGWDRDTRLYGYTF
TGTGCCACCAGCGGTTGGGACCGGGACACACGCCTCTATGGCTACACCTTC
>TRBV11-2|TRBJ2-7|11|few|.
CASSLTYEQYF
TGTGCCAGCAGCCTCACATACGAGCAGTACTTC
>TRBV18|TRBJ2-7|15|.|.
CASSLKAGPLGEQYF
TGTGCCAGCTCGTTGAAGGCAGGGCCCTTGGGTGAGCAGTACTTC
>TRBV10-2|TRBJ2-7|13|.|TRBD1
CASSSTGAHEQYF
TGCGCCAGCAGTTCGACAGGGGCACACGAGCAGTACTTC
>TRBV6-1|TRBJ2-7|18|.|.
CASSDRAAGTSSSYEQYF
TGTGCCAGCAGTGACAGGGCGGCGGGGACTTCTAGCTCCTACGAGCAGTACTTC
>TRBV2|TRBJ2-7|17|.|TRBD1
CASSVDRDRAVAYEQYF
TGTGCCAGCAGTGTCGACCGGGACAGGGCCGTAGCCTACGAGCAGTACTTC
>TRBV6-6|TRBJ1-3|14|.|.
CASSSPVSVHTIYF
TGTGCCAGCAGTTCCCCCGTTTCGGTACACACCATATATTTT
>TRBV7-2|TRBJ2-7|14|.|TRBD2
CASSLMRGGYEQYF
TGTGCCAGCAGCTTAATGCGGGGGGGCTACGAGCAGTACTTC
>TRBV27|TRBJ2-7|14|.|TRBD1
CASTTGTGIKEQYF
TGTGCCAGCACGACCGGGACAGGGATAAAGGAGCAGTACTTC
>TRBV10-1|TRBJ1-1|15|.|.
CASSEQGKGNTEAFF
TGCGCCAGCAGTGAACAGGGTAAGGGGAACACTGAAGCTTTCTTT
>TRBV5-1|TRBJ2-1|16|.|TRBD2
CASSTLSSGVSNEQFF
TGCGCCAGCAGCACCCTTTCTAGCGGGGTTAGCAATGAGCAGTTCTTC
>TRBV11-2|TRBJ2-7|16|once|TRBD2
CASSLVPTSGGYEQYF
TGTGCCAGCAGCTTAGTCCCCACTAGCGGGGGCTACGAGCAGTACTTC
>TRBV28|TRBJ1-2|14|.|.
CASSTQVVGYGYTF
TGTGCCAGCAGTACACAGGTGGTAGGCTATGGCTACACCTTC
>TRBV29-1|TRBJ2-5|17|.|TRBD1
CSVEDPEDRGFWETQYF
TGCAGCGTTGAAGATCCTGAGGACAGGGGTTTTTGGGAGACCCAGTACTTC
>TRBV2|TRBJ2-3|15|.|.
CASSPTGSGTDTQYF
TGTGCCAGCAGTCCCACAGGGAGCGGCACAGATACGCAGTATTTT